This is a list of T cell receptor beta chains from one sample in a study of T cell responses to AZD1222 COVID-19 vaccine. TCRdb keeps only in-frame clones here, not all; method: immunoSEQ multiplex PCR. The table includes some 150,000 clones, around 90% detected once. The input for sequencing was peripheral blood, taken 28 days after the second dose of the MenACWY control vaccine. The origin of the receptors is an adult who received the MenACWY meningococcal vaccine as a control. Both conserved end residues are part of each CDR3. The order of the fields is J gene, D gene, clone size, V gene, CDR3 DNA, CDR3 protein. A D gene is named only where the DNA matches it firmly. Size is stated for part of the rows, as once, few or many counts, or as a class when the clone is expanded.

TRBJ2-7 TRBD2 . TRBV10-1 TGCGCCAGCAGTTCCCTAGCGGGAGGAGTGGACGAGCAGTACTTC CASSSLAGGVDEQYF
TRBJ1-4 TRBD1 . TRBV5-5 TGTGCCAGCAGCTCCTCAGGGGGCGAGGATGAAAAACTGTTTTTT CASSSSGGEDEKLFF
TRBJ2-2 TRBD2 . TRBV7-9 TGTGCCAGCAGCCTGGGACTATCCGCGAACACCGGGGAGCTGTTTTTT CASSLGLSANTGELFF
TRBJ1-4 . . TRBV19 TGTGCCAGTAGTACGATTAGTGCAACTAATGAAAAACTGTTTTTT CASSTISATNEKLFF
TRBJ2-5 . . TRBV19 TGTGCCACCCAAGGGGCGAGTCTTGGGACCCAGTACTTC CATQGASLGTQYF
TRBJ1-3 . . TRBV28 TGTGCCAGCACACAGGAGGGAAACACCATATATTTT CASTQEGNTIYF
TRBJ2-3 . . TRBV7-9 TGTGCCAGCAGCTTATTGACAGGACCTCGCACAGATACGCAGTATTTT CASSLLTGPRTDTQYF
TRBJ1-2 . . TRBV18 TGTGCCAGCTCACCAAACGGTGTTAGCTATGGCTACACCTTC CASSPNGVSYGYTF
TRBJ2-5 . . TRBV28 TGTGCCAGCAGTTTGAATTTGGAGACCCAGTACTTC CASSLNLETQYF
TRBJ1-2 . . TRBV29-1 TGCAGCGCGTTTCGGGATGGCTACACCTTC CSAFRDGYTF
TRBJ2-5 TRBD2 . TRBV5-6 TGTGCCAGCAGCCCGGGACTAGAAGAGACCCAGTACTTC CASSPGLEETQYF
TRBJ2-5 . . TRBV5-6 TGTGCCAGCAGCTTGGTGACGGGCTTGGTGACCCAGTACTTC CASSLVTGLVTQYF
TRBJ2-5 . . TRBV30 TGTGCCTGGAGTCCGGAGGAGACCCAGTACTTC CAWSPEETQYF
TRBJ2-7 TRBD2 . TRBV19 TGTGCCAGTAGTATAGCTCCCCCCGGACTAGCGGATCTCTACGAGCAGTACTTC CASSIAPPGLADLYEQYF
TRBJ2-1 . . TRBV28 TGTGCCAGCAGTTTCGGAGGGGGCGGGTACAATGAGCAGTTCTTC CASSFGGGGYNEQFF
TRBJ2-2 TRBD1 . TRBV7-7 TGTGCCAGCAGCTTACACGGGACAGGTTGGGCCGGGGAGCTGTTTTTT CASSLHGTGWAGELFF
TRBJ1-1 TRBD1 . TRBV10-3 TGTGCCATCAGGGGACAGTCGATCACTGAAGCTTTCTTT CAIRGQSITEAFF
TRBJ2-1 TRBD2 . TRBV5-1 TGCGCCAGCAGCTTCCAAACTAGCGGTAACAATGAGCAGTTCTTC CASSFQTSGNNEQFF
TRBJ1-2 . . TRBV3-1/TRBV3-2 TGTGCCAGCAGCCAAGATCCTGAAGGGATGGGTGGCTACACCTTC CASSQDPEGMGGYTF
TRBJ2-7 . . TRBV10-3 TGTGCCATCAGTGGGACAAGAGCACTCCCTTCTAGGGAGCAGTACTTC CAISGTRALPSREQYF
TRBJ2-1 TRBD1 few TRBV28 TGTGCCAGCACGGGACAGGGGGTTTTCGAGCAGTTCTTC CASTGQGVFEQFF
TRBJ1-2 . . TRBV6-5 TGTGCCAGCAGTTACGGGCTGGGATCTAACTATGGCTACACCTTC CASSYGLGSNYGYTF
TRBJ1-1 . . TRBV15 TGTGCCACCAGCAGAGATGGGTATGATGAAGCTTTCTTT CATSRDGYDEAFF
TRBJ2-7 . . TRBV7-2 TGTGCCAGCAGCTTAGGGGGGTCGATCTACGAGCAGTACTTC CASSLGGSIYEQYF
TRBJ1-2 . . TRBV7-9 TGTGCCAGCAGCCCCTCCGCGAAGGCTGGCTACACCTTC CASSPSAKAGYTF
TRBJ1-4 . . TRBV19 TGTGCCAGTAGTTCGGGACGGTCTAATGAAAAACTGTTTTTT CASSSGRSNEKLFF
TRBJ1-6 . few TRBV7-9 TGTGCCAGCAGCTTCGGTGAGGGGAGTAATTCACCCCTCCACTTT CASSFGEGSNSPLHF
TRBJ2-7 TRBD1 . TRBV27 TGTGCCAGCACCGGACAGGGCTCGTACGAGCAGTACTTC CASTGQGSYEQYF
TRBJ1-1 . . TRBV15 TGTGCCACCAGCAGAGAAGGGACTGAAGCTTTCTTT CATSREGTEAFF
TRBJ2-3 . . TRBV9 TGTGCCAGCAGTGACCAGGGGACATCGGTAGATACGCAGTATTTT CASSDQGTSVDTQYF
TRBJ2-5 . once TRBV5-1 TGCGCCAGCAGGCCAGGACAACAAGAGACCCAGTACTTC CASRPGQQETQYF
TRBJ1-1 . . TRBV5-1 TGCGCCAGCAGCTTAGGGGCGCAGGGGTTGAACACTGAAGCTTTCTTT CASSLGAQGLNTEAFF
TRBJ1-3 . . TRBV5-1 TGCGCCAGCAGCCCTCAGGAGGCATCTGGAAACACCATATATTTT CASSPQEASGNTIYF
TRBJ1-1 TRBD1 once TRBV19 TGTGCCAGTAGTATAGGTCTACAGGGGGAGACTGAAGCTTTCTTT CASSIGLQGETEAFF
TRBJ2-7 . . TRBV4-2 TGTGCCAGCAGCCAAGCTGCCCACCTTACAGCTCCCTACGAGCAGTACTTC CASSQAAHLTAPYEQYF
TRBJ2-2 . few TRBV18 TGTGCCAGCTCACCACCTTCGGACAGGAGGGACGGGGAGCTGTTTTTT CASSPPSDRRDGELFF
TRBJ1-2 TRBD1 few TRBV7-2 TGTGCCAGCAGCCCCGAACAGGGGACCGTCTATGGCTACACCTTC CASSPEQGTVYGYTF
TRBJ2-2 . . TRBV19 TGTGCCAGTAGCCTTCCCGGCGTCACCGGGGAGCTGTTTTTT CASSLPGVTGELFF
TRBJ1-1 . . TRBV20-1 TGCAGGGGTTTGAACACTGAAGCTTTCTTT CRGLNTEAFF
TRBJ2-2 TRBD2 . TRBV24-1 TGTGCCACCAGCGAACCCCATAGCGGGCGGGCCGGGGAGCTGTTTTTT CATSEPHSGRAGELFF
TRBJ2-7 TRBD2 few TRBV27 TGTGCCAGCAGTCCGGGGACTAGCGGGAGGAACGAGCAGTACTTC CASSPGTSGRNEQYF
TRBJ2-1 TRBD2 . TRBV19 TGTGCCAGTAGTACAGGGTTACTAGCGGGAGCCGGCAATGAGCAGTTCTTC CASSTGLLAGAGNEQFF
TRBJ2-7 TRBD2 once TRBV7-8 TGTGCCAGCAGCTTAGCCCAGCGGGAGTTGTACGAGCAGTACTTC CASSLAQRELYEQYF
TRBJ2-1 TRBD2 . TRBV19 TGTGCCAGTAAGAGCGGGGGCGGCTGGGAGCAGTTCTTC CASKSGGGWEQFF
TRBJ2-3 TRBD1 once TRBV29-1 TGCAGCGGCACACAGGGGGGCGCAGATACGCAGTATTTT CSGTQGGADTQYF
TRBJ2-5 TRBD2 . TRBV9 TGTGCCAGCAGCGTAGGTTCCCTAGCGGGAGCCGAGACCCAGTACTTC CASSVGSLAGAETQYF
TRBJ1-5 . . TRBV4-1 TGCGCCAGCAGCCAAGACTGGGGTCGCGGTCAGCCCCAGCATTTT CASSQDWGRGQPQHF
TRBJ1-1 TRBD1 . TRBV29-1 TGCAGCGGTGGACAGGGAAGGGGCACTGAAGCTTTCTTT CSGGQGRGTEAFF
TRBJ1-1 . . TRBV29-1 TGCAGCGGATGGGACACTGAAGCTTTCTTT CSGWDTEAFF
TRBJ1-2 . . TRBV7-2 TGTGCCAGCAGCGTTCCGACGGCTAACTATGGCTACACCTTC CASSVPTANYGYTF
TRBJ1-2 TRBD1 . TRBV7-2 TGTGCCAGCAGCCGGGGACAGGGGGGGAATGGCTACACCTTC CASSRGQGGNGYTF
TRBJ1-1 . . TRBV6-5 TGTGCCAGCAGGACAGGACGGGACACTGAAGCTTTCTTT CASRTGRDTEAFF
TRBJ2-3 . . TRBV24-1 TGTGCCACCAGTGATCCCGACAGCACAGATACGCAGTATTTT CATSDPDSTDTQYF
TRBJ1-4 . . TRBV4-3 TGCGCCAGCAGCCAAGGACCGTCTCTTGAAGGAAAACTGTTTTTT CASSQGPSLEGKLFF
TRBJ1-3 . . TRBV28 TGTGCCAGCAGTTCCGCCCCGGGAAACACCATATATTTT CASSSAPGNTIYF